This TCR beta chain was recovered during a study of cytomegalovirus exposure and HLA in healthy donors. This PCR relied on a set of 60 Vbeta primers and 13 Jbeta primers. Profiling relied on immunoSEQ multiplex PCR, and the TCRdb table lists in-frame clones only, not all of them. The sample consists of about 120,000 clones, 50% to 75% of them appearing once. The V gene's germline CDR1 is KGHSH and CDR2 LQKENI. The CDR3 has 16 residues. Trimming cost V 3 bases and J 3 bases, with 16 bases left between them. The genes are TRBV18 and TRBJ2-3; a possible D gene is TRBD2 (5 bases). The TCR comes from a woman in her thirties or forties in good health and CMV-seropositive. The specimen was PBMCs. CDR3 in DNA: TGTGCCAGCTCACCCGGAGAGGGTAGATGGACAGATACGCAGTATTTT. As protein: CASSPGEGRWTDTQYF.